These T cell receptor beta chains were read from a single sample in a study of monozygotic twins with cystic fibrosis. Here immunoSEQ multiplex PCR was the method, and the copy in TCRdb shows in-frame clones only, minus some. This table has around 20,000 clones, about 86% appearing once. Sequencing used blood. Receptor source: a woman between 25 and 40 years old with cystic fibrosis. The CDR3 runs from the conserved cysteine through the conserved F or W. The order of the fields is CDR3 protein, J gene, clone size, V gene. Size is stated for part of the rows, as once, few or many counts, or as a class when the clone is expanded.

CASSPDRGQSGGYTF	TRBJ1-2	-	TRBV18
CASRQGSEKLFF	TRBJ1-4	once	TRBV6-5
CASSVGEFSEAFF	TRBJ1-1	-	TRBV9
CASSEVEGHSGNTIYF	TRBJ1-3	-	TRBV6-1
CASSYGQGRGSYNEQFF	TRBJ2-1	-	TRBV5-1
CASSQSETQYF	TRBJ2-5	-	TRBV4-2
CASSQERGVSGNTIYF	TRBJ1-3	-	TRBV4-3
CASSEDPSAFYEQYF	TRBJ2-7	-	TRBV10-2
CASSPLAGGDYNEQFF	TRBJ2-1	-	TRBV6-4
CASSWDQVGSGEQFF	TRBJ2-1	-	TRBV5-4
CASSLETGVSNEQYF	TRBJ2-7	-	TRBV11-2
CASSVGQSYEQYF	TRBJ2-7	-	TRBV19
CASSLDIRTQYF	TRBJ2-3	once	TRBV11-2
CASSLVGYEQYF	TRBJ2-7	-	TRBV5-4
CASSAHRRGAPTDTQYF	TRBJ2-3	-	TRBV9
CASSSRPQETQYF	TRBJ2-5	-	TRBV27
CAATGGVSLGYTF	TRBJ1-2	-	TRBV19
CASSQARGSYGYTF	TRBJ1-2	-	TRBV4-3